This T cell receptor beta chain derives from a study of blood T cell repertoires in COVID-19 (dated by TCRdb to about 2020). As for the study more broadly: Collaborator samples came from the United States, Italy and Spain and covered acute and convalescent phases of COVID-19. The material from the prospective study consisted of cDNA or gDNA derived from T cells, B-cell-depleted T cells, or PBMCs. Where available, HLA class I and class II types were obtained from metadata supplied by the sample provider rather than from assay-based typing. The dataset comprised deeply sampled blood TCRbeta repertoires from subjects exposed to, actively infected with, or recovered from COVID-19. Nearly every sample came with metadata listing a de-identified subject ID, COVID-19 status, age in years and sex. Samples came from the ongoing ImmuneRACE study (first 160 participants) plus 1,254 subjects from 6 global collaborators. The repertoires were made available in a free public database intended to serve as a resource for research on the immune response to SARS-CoV-2.

Trimming accounts for 5 bases at V and 0 bases at J, while the number of junction bases matched to no gene is 11. The CDR3 goes from the cysteine to the phenylalanine over 19 residues. Of the read, only the CDR3 DNA is kept; its 57 bases are in frame from base 1. Sequences MDHEN (CDR1) and SYDVKM (CDR2) are obtained from the germline V gene. One collaborating source in Seattle enrolled patients during active infection and followed them longitudinally through the course of disease. Collaborating institutions collected whole blood in K2EDTA tubes following their own protocols. For TCRbeta analysis, collaborator samples were shipped as frozen whole blood, as isolated PBMCs, or as DNA extracted from either sample type. A remark on this clone: There is no known antigen for this receptor. Base qualities are missing; no much larger clone stands one base away.

Points the paper makes about the study in general: The quantity of clinical and demographic metadata differed by source and by participant and was supplied without curation.

The immunoSEQ Assay, a bias-controlled multiplex PCR, was used to amplify TCRbeta CDR3 regions from genomic DNA. As for how the authors treated the data: Nucleated cell counts per sample were estimated from amplification of reference gene primers within the assay. To quantify the absolute abundance of each unique TCRbeta CDR3 rearrangement, sequence reads were collapsed and filtered. For each sample, productive Simpson clonality was calculated as the square root of Simpson's diversity index over productive rearrangements. Entries here come from immuneACCESS through TCRdb and include only in-frame sequences with V and J called. Some clones fail to appear in such tables; in the studies checked, an unresolved V gene covers under half of the shortfall, and the cause of the remainder is unknown. That table gives V, J and clone size, and the DNA gave D and trimming. This sample holds under 550,000 clones; around 90% were observed only once. The ten biggest clones cover roughly 0.76% of the sample.

The sequence joins TRBV28 to TRBJ2-1; the central 12 bases match TRBD2. This receptor was identified in a man between 18 and 29 years old with COVID-19, enrolled during active disease. Sequenced sample: peripheral blood. The sequenced DNA is TGTGCCAGCAGTCCACTAGCGGGAGGCCGCTTAAACTCCTACAATGAGCAGTTCTTC. Its translation reads: CASSPLAGGRLNSYNEQFF.